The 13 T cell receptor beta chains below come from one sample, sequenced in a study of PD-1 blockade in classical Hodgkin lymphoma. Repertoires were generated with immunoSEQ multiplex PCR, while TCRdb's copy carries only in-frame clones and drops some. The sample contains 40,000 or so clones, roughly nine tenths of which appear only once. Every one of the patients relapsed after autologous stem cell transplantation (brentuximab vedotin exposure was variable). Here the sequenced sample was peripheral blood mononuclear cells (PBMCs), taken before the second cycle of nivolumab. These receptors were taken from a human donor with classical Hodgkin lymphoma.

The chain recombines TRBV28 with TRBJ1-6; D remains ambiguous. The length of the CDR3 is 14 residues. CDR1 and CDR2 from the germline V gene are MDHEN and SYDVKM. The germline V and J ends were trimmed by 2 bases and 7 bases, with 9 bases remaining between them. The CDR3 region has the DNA TGTGCCAGCAGTTTAGCGGGGTGGAATTCACCCCTCCACTTT. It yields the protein CASSLAGWNSPLHF.

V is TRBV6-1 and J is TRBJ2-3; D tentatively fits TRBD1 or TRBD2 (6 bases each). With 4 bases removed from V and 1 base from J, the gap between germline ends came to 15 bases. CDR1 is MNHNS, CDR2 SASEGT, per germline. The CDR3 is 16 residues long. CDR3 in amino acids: CASSGRQGTRTDTQYF. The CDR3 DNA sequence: TGTGCCAGCAGTGGTAGGCAGGGGACTCGCACAGATACGCAGTATTTT.

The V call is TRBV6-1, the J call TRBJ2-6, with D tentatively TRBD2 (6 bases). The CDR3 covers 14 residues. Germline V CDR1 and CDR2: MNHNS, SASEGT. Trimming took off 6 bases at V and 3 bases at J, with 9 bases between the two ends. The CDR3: CASSWGVGANVLTF. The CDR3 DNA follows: TGTGCCAGCAGCTGGGGGGTTGGGGCCAACGTCCTGACTTTC.

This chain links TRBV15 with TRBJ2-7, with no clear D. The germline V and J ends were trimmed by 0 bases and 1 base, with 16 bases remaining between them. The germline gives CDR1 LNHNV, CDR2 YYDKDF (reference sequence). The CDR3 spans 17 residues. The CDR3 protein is CATSRDQAWPLSYEQYF. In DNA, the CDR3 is TGTGCCACCAGCAGAGATCAGGCTTGGCCGCTATCCTACGAGCAGTACTTC.

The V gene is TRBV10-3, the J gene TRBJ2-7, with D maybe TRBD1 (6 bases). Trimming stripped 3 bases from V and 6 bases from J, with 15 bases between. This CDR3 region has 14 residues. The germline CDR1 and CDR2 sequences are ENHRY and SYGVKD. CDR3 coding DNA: TGTGCCATCAGTGATTTGGGGACACTTAGCGAGCAGTACTTC. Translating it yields CAISDLGTLSEQYF.

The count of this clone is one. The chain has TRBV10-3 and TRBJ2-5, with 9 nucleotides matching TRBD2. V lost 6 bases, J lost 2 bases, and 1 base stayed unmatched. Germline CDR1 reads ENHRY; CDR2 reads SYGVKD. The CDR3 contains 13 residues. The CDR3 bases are TGTGCCATCAGGAGCGGGGGGCAAGAGACCCAGTACTTC. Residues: CAIRSGGQETQYF.

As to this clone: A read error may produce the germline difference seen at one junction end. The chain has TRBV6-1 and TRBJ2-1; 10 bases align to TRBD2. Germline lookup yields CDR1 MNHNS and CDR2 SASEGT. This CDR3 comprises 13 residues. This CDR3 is CASTPSGSNEQFF. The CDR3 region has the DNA TGTGCAAGCACCCCTAGCGGGAGCAATGAGCAGTTCTTC.

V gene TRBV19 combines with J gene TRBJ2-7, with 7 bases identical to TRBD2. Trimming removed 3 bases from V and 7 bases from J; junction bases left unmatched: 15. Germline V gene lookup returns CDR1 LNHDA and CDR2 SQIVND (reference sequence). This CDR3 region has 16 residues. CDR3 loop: CASSMGMASGAGEQYF. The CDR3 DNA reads TGTGCCAGTAGTATGGGCATGGCTAGCGGTGCTGGGGAGCAGTACTTC. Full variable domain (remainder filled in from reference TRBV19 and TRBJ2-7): DGGITQSPKYLFRKEGQNVTLSCEQNLNHDAMYWYRQDPGQGLRLIYYSQIVNDFQKGDIAEGYSVSREKKESFPLTVTSAQKNPTAFYLCASSMGMASGAGEQYFGPGTRLTVT.

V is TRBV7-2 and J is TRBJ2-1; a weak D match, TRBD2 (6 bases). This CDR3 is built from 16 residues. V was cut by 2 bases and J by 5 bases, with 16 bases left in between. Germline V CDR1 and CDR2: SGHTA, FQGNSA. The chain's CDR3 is CASSLSTGSGDNEQFF. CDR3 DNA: TGTGCCAGCAGCTTATCCACCGGGAGTGGCGACAATGAGCAGTTCTTC. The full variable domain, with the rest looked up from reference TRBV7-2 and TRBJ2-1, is GAGVSQSPSNKVTEKGKDVELRCDPISGHTALYWYRQSLGQGLEFLIYFQGNSAPDKSGLPSDRFSAERTGGSVSTLTIQRTQQEDSAVYLCASSLSTGSGDNEQFFGPGTRLTVL.

The CDR3 region is CASSQPTSGGGLETQYF. The CDR3 nucleotides read TGTGCCAGCAGCCAACCTACTAGCGGGGGGGGTCTTGAGACCCAGTACTTC. This chain connects TRBV4-2 to TRBJ2-5; TRBD2 aligns across 13 bases. CDR1 is LGHNA and CDR2 is YNFKEQ in the germline V gene. There are 17 residues in the CDR3. V shed 2 bases, J shed 5 bases, and the junction held 8 bases outside the gene matches.

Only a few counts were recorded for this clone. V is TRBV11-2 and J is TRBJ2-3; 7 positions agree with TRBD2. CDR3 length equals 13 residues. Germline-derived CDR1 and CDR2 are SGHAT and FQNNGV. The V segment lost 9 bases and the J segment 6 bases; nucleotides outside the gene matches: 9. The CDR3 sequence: CASLRGGEDTQYF. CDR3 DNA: TGTGCCAGTCTACGGGGAGGGGAGGATACGCAGTATTTT.

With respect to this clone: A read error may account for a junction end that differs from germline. CDR3 sequence reads: CASSDLQGTSSGNTIYF. CDR3 bases: TGTGCCAGTAGTGATTTACAGGGAACCAGCTCTGGAAACACCATATATTTT. This chain uses TRBV6-1 with TRBJ1-3; a possible D gene is TRBD1 (6 bases). CDR1 MNHNS and CDR2 SASEGT come from the germline V gene. The CDR3 runs 17 residues.

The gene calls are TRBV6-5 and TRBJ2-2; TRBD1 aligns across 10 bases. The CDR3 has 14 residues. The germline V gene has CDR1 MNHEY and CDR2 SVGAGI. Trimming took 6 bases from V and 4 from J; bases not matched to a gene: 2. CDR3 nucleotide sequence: TGTGCCAGCAGGACAGGGGGCTCCACCGGGGAGCTGTTTTTT. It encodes CASRTGGSTGELFF.